This TCR beta chain was observed in a study of blood T cell repertoires in COVID-19. The overall study: Specimens from acute and convalescent COVID-19 originated in the United States, Italy and Spain. In each case, the material was cDNA or gDNA derived from T cells, B-cell-depleted T cells, or PBMCs.

Clones were sequenced by immunoSEQ multiplex PCR, and TCRdb holds only the in-frame ones, with some missing. Here the sample spans around 88,000 clones, 65% to 85% being singletons. This clone showed up just once. V lost 1 base to trimming and J lost 2 bases, with 7 bases between them. Germline values: CDR1 SGDLS, CDR2 YYNGEE. This CDR3 is 14 amino acids long. The TCR was taken from a man aged 55 to 69 with acute or convalescent COVID-19. This chain joins TRBV9 and TRBJ2-1; TRBD1 is a possible D gene (5 bases). The specimen was peripheral blood. CDR3 amino acids: CASSVQGTYNEQFF. The CDR3, as DNA: TGTGCCAGCAGCGTACAGGGAACCTACAATGAGCAGTTCTTC. Looking up the rest from reference TRBV9 and TRBJ2-1 gives the full variable domain: DSGVTQTPKHLITATGQRVTLRCSPRSGDLSVYWYQQSLDQGLQFLIQYYNGEERAKGNILERFSAQQFPDLHSELNLSSLELGDSALYFCASSVQGTYNEQFFGPGTRLTVL.